This entry lists 27 T cell receptor beta chains sequenced from one sample in a study of T cell repertoires in cytomegalovirus infection. TCRdb fed the reads into MiXCR, producing one record per CDR3 protein. The sample has roughly 230,000 distinct CDR3 sequences, over 15% seen once. Sequenced sample: CD8+ T cells from PBMCs. The receptor source for this set is a human donor in good health (CMV status not recorded). Some clones in this sample may be carry-over from other donors' samples.

This clonotype has at least ten counts. The rearrangement links TRBV27 to TRBJ2-1; the D call may be TRBD1 or TRBD2 (5 bases each). CDR1 is MNHEY and CDR2 is SMNVEV in the germline V gene (reference sequence). CDR3 length: 14 amino acids. V dropped 0 bases and J dropped 4 bases, with 7 bases sitting between them. CDR3 DNA: TGTGCCAGCAGTTTATCGGGGGAGTACAATGAGCAGTTCTTC. It is translated as CASSLSGEYNEQFF.

This sequence joins TRBV5-6 and TRBJ2-7; D gene uncertain. This CDR3 spans 12 amino acids. Germline CDR1 reads SGHDT; CDR2 reads YYEEEE. V lost 5 bases and J 6 bases, leaving 12 bases between the germline ends. The CDR3 DNA reads as TGTGCCAGCAGTTTCTCCCGGGCCGAGCAGTACTTC. Amino acids: CASSFSRAEQYF.

The V and J genes are TRBV7-2 and TRBJ2-5, with D possibly matching TRBD2 (5 bases). In germline, CDR1 is SGHTA, CDR2 FQGNSA. The CDR3 contains 19 residues. Trimming shortened V by 3 bases and J by 3 bases, and 26 bases separated the two germline ends. DNA of the CDR3: TGTGCCAGCAGCTTTACCGGGGTGGGCCCGCCCCAAATAAAAGAGACCCAGTACTTC. This gives the protein CASSFTGVGPPQIKETQYF.

This clonotype was found many times. For the CDR3, the DNA is TGTGCCAGCAGCCCGACGGGACTAAACATTCAGTACTTC. The encoded protein is CASSPTGLNIQYF. V usage is TRBV7-9 and J usage is TRBJ2-4, with D perhaps matching TRBD2 (6 bases). CDR3 length: 13 residues. V was clipped by 5 bases and J by 6 bases, with 11 bases between them. Germline values: CDR1 SEHNR, CDR2 FQNEAQ (reference sequence).

This clonotype was seen ten or more times. The chain couples TRBV7-2 to TRBJ2-3; perhaps TRBD1 as D (5 bases). Germline CDR1 SGHTA, CDR2 FQGNSA. This CDR3 has 17 residues. The V and J ends lost 0 bases and 6 bases respectively, with 19 bases between them. CDR3 DNA sequence: TGTGCCAGCAGCTTAGCCCTCTCAGGGTATAATGCGGATACGCAGTATTTT. Protein sequence: CASSLALSGYNADTQYF. The full variable domain, its missing parts supplied by reference TRBV7-2 and TRBJ2-3, is GAGVSQSPSNKVTEKGKDVELRCDPISGHTALYWYRQSLGQGLEFLIYFQGNSAPDKSGLPSDRFSAERTGGSVSTLTIQRTQQEDSAVYLCASSLALSGYNADTQYFGPGTRLTVL.

This clonotype was picked up many times. The rearrangement uses TRBV7-8 and TRBJ2-3; D is uncertain. The germline V gene has CDR1 SGHVS and CDR2 FQNEAQ. This CDR3 contains 15 residues. Deletions cut 0 bases from V and 1 base from J, with 8 bases between. This CDR3 reads CASSLAPPGTDTQYF. The DNA of the CDR3 is TGTGCCAGCAGCTTAGCGCCCCCCGGCACAGATACGCAGTATTTT.

This clonotype was picked up a small number of times. One end of the junction is discordant with germline, which a read error may explain. The chain carries TRBV9 and TRBJ2-7; 7 nucleotides agree with TRBD1. Germline CDR1 and CDR2: SGDLS and YYNGEE. This CDR3 has 14 residues. The CDR3 spells CASSVGGSPYEQYF. CDR3 DNA: TGTGCCAGCAGTGTAGGGGGCTCCCCCTACGAGCAGTACTTC.

This clonotype came up many times. The chain recombines TRBV29-1 with TRBJ2-7, with D uncertain. The CDR3 length is 13 residues. V was pared by 7 bases and J by 2 bases, with 15 bases between. The germline V gene encodes CDR1 SQVTM and CDR2 ANQGSEA. The CDR3 bases are TGCAGCGCAGTCGGCGTGCAAACCTACGAGCAGTACTTC. It is translated as CSAVGVQTYEQYF.

V is TRBV7-9 and J is TRBJ2-1; D is tentatively TRBD1 or TRBD2 (5 bases each). The CDR3 extends over 16 amino acids. V was pared by 5 bases and J by 0 bases, with 14 bases between. The germline V gene has CDR1 SEHNR and CDR2 FQNEAQ (reference sequence). CDR3 DNA sequence: TGTGCCAGCAGCGGACAACTAGGCAGCTCCTACAATGAGCAGTTCTTC. Its translation is CASSGQLGSSYNEQFF.

This clonotype was seen more than once but under ten times. The V and J genes are TRBV20-1 and TRBJ2-7, with D perhaps matching TRBD1 (6 bases). Per germline, CDR1 DFQATT and CDR2 SNEGSKA (reference sequence). This CDR3 is built from 16 residues. Trimming stripped 2 bases from V and 0 bases from J, with 17 bases between. This chain's CDR3 is CSARYLRGPTSYEQYF. In nucleotides, the CDR3 is TGCAGTGCTAGATATCTCAGGGGCCCGACCTCCTACGAGCAGTACTTC.

This clonotype was observed a few times. The J gene is TRBJ2-7, the V gene TRBV6-1, with D possibly TRBD1 on 7 matching bases. CDR3 length: 15 amino acids. Germline lookup yields CDR1 MNHNS and CDR2 SASEGT. Trimming removed 4 bases from V and 5 bases from J, with 18 bases in between. The DNA of the CDR3 is TGTGCCAGCAGTGCCGGGGGCAGGGGGTCGGACGAGCAGTACTTC. It translates to CASSAGGRGSDEQYF.

The chain couples TRBV5-1 to TRBJ2-1; D is unresolved. This CDR3 has 16 amino acids. The germline V gene has CDR1 SGHRS and CDR2 YFSETQ. V dropped 0 bases and J dropped 0 bases, with 10 bases sitting between them. CDR3 in DNA: TGCGCCAGCAGCTTGGGCCTCTTAAGCTCCTACAATGAGCAGTTCTTC. It yields the protein CASSLGLLSSYNEQFF.

This clonotype was found many times. The chain carries TRBV4-1 and TRBJ1-3; no clear D. Germline V lookup: CDR1 MGHRA, CDR2 YSYEKL. V gave up 2 bases and J gave up 0 bases, with 20 bases separating them. This CDR3 spans 19 amino acids. In DNA form, the CDR3 reads TGCGCCAGCAGCCAAAGGGTTATGCAGCCAACCTACTCTGGAAACACCATATATTTT. It specifies CASSQRVMQPTYSGNTIYF.

Many counts were recorded for this clonotype. V gene TRBV7-6 combines with J gene TRBJ2-5; D is uncertain. Germline assignment: CDR1 SGHVS and CDR2 FNYEAQ. Trimming removed 6 bases from V and 2 bases from J, with 13 bases in between. The CDR3 spans 14 residues. Here the CDR3 reads CASSFPSVQETQYF. DNA of the CDR3: TGTGCCAGCAGTTTCCCGAGCGTACAAGAGACCCAGTACTTC.

Points on this clonotype: This may come from a read error, since a much larger clone is one base off. The rearrangement joins TRBV27 to TRBJ2-7; 11 nucleotides align to TRBD1. Trimming at V came to 8 bases and at J to 3 bases, leaving 6 bases not matched to a gene. Germline V lookup: CDR1 MNHEY, CDR2 SMNVEV (reference sequence). There are 14 residues in the CDR3. The CDR3 nucleotides read TGTGCCAGCGGCGCCGGGACAGGGGGCTACGAGCAGTACTTC. Encoded protein: CASGAGTGGYEQYF.

The J gene is TRBJ2-1, the V gene TRBV20-1; D possibly corresponds to TRBD1 (6 bases). V lost 0 bases and J lost 1, with 25 bases in between. The CDR3 length is 20 residues. The germline gives CDR1 DFQATT, CDR2 SNEGSKA (reference sequence). CDR3 nucleotide sequence: TGCAGTGCTAGAGACCTTCATGGTGGACCTCAACAGGGATCCTACAATGAGCAGTTCTTC. This sequence encodes CSARDLHGGPQQGSYNEQFF.

This clonotype was seen many times. The chain uses TRBV7-2 and TRBJ2-3; possibly TRBD2 for D (5 bases). The CDR3 is 15 amino acids. Trimming took off 5 bases at V and 0 bases at J, with 12 bases between the two ends. Germline V gene sequence: CDR1 SGHTA, CDR2 FQGNSA. The CDR3: CASSQLRGSTDTQYF. The CDR3 coding sequence is TGTGCCAGCAGCCAGCTTCGGGGAAGCACAGATACGCAGTATTTT.

The chain is built from TRBV28 and TRBJ2-7; D unresolved. V was pared by 4 bases and J by 3 bases, with 4 bases between. This CDR3 has 11 amino acids. The germline gives CDR1 MDHEN, CDR2 SYDVKM. CDR3 region: CASSWDYEQYF. The CDR3 coding sequence is TGTGCCAGCAGTTGGGACTACGAGCAGTACTTC.

On this clonotype: A much larger clone lies one base from this, so it may be a read error. The genes are TRBV7-3 and TRBJ1-1; TRBD1 might be the D (5 bases). This CDR3 has 15 amino acids. Looked up from germline, CDR1 is SGHTA and CDR2 is FQGTGA. CDR3 nucleotide sequence: TGTGACAGCATAGACAGTGGGGGGGTTTACACTGAAGCTTTCTTT. It translates to CDSIDSGGVYTEAFF.

As regards this clonotype: Possible read error: a much larger clone is one base away. This is likely a read error, given that the CDR3 carries no conserved phenylalanine or tryptophan at its end. The genes are TRBV7-2 and TRBJ2-7; perhaps TRBD2 as D (5 bases). Trimming shortened V by 3 bases and J by 5 bases, and 8 bases separated the two germline ends. The CDR3 runs 12 residues. Per the germline V gene, CDR1 is SGHTA and CDR2 is FQGNSA. CDR3 bases: TGTGCCAGCAGCTTCCGAGGGCACGAGCAGTACTAC. Protein product: CASSFRGHEQYY.

This clonotype turned up a few times. J is TRBJ2-3 and V is TRBV13; D unclear. V was shortened by 2 bases and J by 0 bases, with 12 bases between the two germline ends. Germline CDR1 PRHDT, CDR2 FYEKMQ (reference sequence). The CDR3 runs 16 residues. CDR3 protein: CASSLSGTSSTDTQYF. The CDR3 DNA is TGTGCCAGCAGCTTATCTGGCACCTCGAGCACAGATACGCAGTATTTT.

At least ten counts were recorded for this clonotype. The V call is TRBV29-1, the J call TRBJ2-7, with 9 positions matching TRBD1. CDR3 length: 16 residues. Germline CDR1 reads SQVTM; CDR2 reads ANQGSEA. The ends lost 4 bases at V and 2 bases at J; junction bases unmatched: 12. The CDR3 DNA is TGCAGCGTTGTAGGACAGGGGACAGGCGATCCCTACGAGCAGTACTTC. This gives the protein CSVVGQGTGDPYEQYF.

J is TRBJ2-7 and V is TRBV11-2; TRBD1 agrees at 8 bases. The V and J ends lost 1 base and 5 bases, in that order; junction bases with no gene match: 10. Looked up from germline, CDR1 is SGHAT and CDR2 is FQNNGV. The CDR3 totals 16 residues. The CDR3 loop reads CASSLAPTGARDEQYF. In DNA form, the CDR3 reads TGTGCCAGCAGCTTAGCGCCGACAGGGGCGAGGGACGAGCAGTACTTC.

This clonotype showed up many times. The genes are TRBV7-2 and TRBJ2-7, with D unresolved. Germline V gene data show CDR1 as SGHTA and CDR2 as FQGNSA. The CDR3 totals 11 residues. Trimming removed 5 bases at V and 3 bases at J, with 5 bases between. The CDR3, as DNA: TGTGCCAGCAGCCTGAACTACGAGCAGTACTTC. Amino acids: CASSLNYEQYF.

Ten or more counts support this clonotype. The chain has TRBV29-1 and TRBJ2-7; D is perhaps TRBD2 (6 bases). The CDR3 contains 14 residues. CDR1 is SQVTM and CDR2 is ANQGSEA in the germline V gene. V was pared by 6 bases and J by 0 bases, with 15 bases between. CDR3: CSVAGLTNSYEQYF. The DNA for the CDR3 is TGCAGCGTGGCGGGACTTACGAACTCCTACGAGCAGTACTTC.

This clonotype was seen only a few times. The V gene is TRBV7-9, the J gene TRBJ1-1; D ambiguous. The germline V and J ends were trimmed by 1 base and 7 bases, with 7 bases remaining between them. The CDR3 runs to 12 residues. Germline V gene sequence: CDR1 SEHNR, CDR2 FQNEAQ (reference sequence). The CDR3 sequence is CASSLVALEAFF. DNA for the CDR3: TGTGCCAGCAGCTTAGTAGCCCTTGAAGCTTTCTTT.

This sequence joins TRBV6-6 and TRBJ2-7; TRBD1 matches 10 bases. J gave up 2 bases and V 5 bases, and 6 bases lay outside the gene matches. Germline CDR1 reads MNHNY; CDR2 reads SVGAGI (reference sequence). CDR3 size: 15 residues. The DNA of the CDR3 is TGTGCCAGCAGTAACCTCGGACAGGGGGCCTACGAGCAGTACTTC. Amino acids: CASSNLGQGAYEQYF.